This T cell receptor beta chain stems from a study of CD8 T cells in ankylosing spondylitis (TCRdb year 2017). Looking at the study overall: To find TCR variants linked to disease, the study profiled T cell receptor beta repertoires in ankylosing spondylitis patients and healthy donors. The full study cohort was made up of 20 to 25 ankylosing spondylitis patients and roughly 98 healthy donors. Peripheral blood samples were taken, and synovial fluid was additionally collected from ankylosing spondylitis patients. What the work shows at the level of the full study, not this receptor alone: The disease-linked clones had a CD8+ phenotype and were found at relatively low frequencies in peripheral blood. Blood from ankylosing spondylitis patients appeared to be characterized by a TCR beta motif made up of eight highly homologous amino acid variants. Some TCR beta motif variants had previously been reported in synovial fluid and blood of reactive arthritis patients, which suggested common disease-initiation mechanisms. According to the report, matched synovial fluid samples from ankylosing spondylitis patients were significantly enriched for the disease-linked clones.

Instrument on record: Illumina HiSeq 2500. Quantitative 5'-RACE with molecular barcodes was used to prepare TCR beta libraries. The paper's processing steps were these. A new computational method based on a probabilistic model of VDJ rearrangement was used to identify disease-linked TCR variants. TCRdb reanalyzed the raw reads on its own, using fastp at Q25 for trimming and MiXCR for clone calling, and kept in-frame beta chains. Records with the same CDR3 protein are collapsed into one entry carrying the most frequent genes and DNA. The V and J calls and clone size are TCRdb's, not the authors'. In all, the sample holds about 240,000 distinct CDR3 sequences, and about 11% of those were seen once. Jointly, the top ten make up under 8% of the sample. Details on this clonotype: The clone's antigen remains unknown. Possible read error: a much larger clone is one base away.

CDR1 and CDR2, looked up from the germline V gene (reference sequence), are DFQATT and SNEGSKA. V and J lose 6 bases and 2 bases, and a span of 14 bases separates them. From the cysteine up to the phenylalanine, the CDR3 has a length of 13 residues. The entry retains the CDR3 DNA only, 39 bases that are in frame from base 1. This sequence was found in a male donor with ankylosing spondylitis or in good health (not recorded which). Sample: blood, either unsorted or a sorted T cell fraction (not recorded which). The V and J genes are TRBV20-1 and TRBJ2-7; perhaps TRBD2 is the D gene, with 6 bases matching. The bases read TGCAGTGCGGAGGGGTGGGAGGCCTACGAGCAGTACTTC. Translated, this gives CSAEGWEAYEQYF.